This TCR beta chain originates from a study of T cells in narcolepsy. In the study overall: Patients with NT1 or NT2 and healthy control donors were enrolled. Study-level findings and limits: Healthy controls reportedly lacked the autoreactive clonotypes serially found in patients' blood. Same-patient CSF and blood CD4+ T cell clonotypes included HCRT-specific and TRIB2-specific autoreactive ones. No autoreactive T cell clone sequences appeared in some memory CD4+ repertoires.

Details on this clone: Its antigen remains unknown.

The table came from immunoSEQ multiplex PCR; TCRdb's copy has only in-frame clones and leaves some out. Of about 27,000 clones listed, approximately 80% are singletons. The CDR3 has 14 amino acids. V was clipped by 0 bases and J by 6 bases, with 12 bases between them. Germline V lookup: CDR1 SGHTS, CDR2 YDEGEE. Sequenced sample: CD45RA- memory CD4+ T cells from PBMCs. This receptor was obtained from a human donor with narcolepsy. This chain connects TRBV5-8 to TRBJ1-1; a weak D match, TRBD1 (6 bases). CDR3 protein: CASSLGQGFAEAFF. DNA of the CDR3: TGTGCCAGCAGCTTGGGCCAGGGGTTCGCTGAAGCTTTCTTT.